This T cell receptor beta chain was obtained from a study of cytomegalovirus exposure and HLA in healthy donors. Primers included in the PCR were 60 Vbeta and 13 Jbeta primers. The protocol was immunoSEQ multiplex PCR, while the TCRdb copy is restricted to in-frame clones and leaves out a portion. The sample has about 150,000 clones, 80% seen once. There are a few counts of this clone. CDR3 length: 15 residues. Germline V CDR1 and CDR2: MGHRA, YSYEKL. J gave up 2 bases and V 4 bases, and 7 bases lay outside the gene matches. The sequence came from a man aged 25 to 40 in good health and CMV-seropositive. The chain combines TRBV4-1 with TRBJ2-7, with TRBD1 matching 8 bases. Sequenced: PBMCs. CDR3 coding DNA: TGCGCCAGCAGCCGAGCACAGGGGGACGCCTACGAGCAGTACTTC. This gives the protein CASSRAQGDAYEQYF.